These 17 T cell receptor beta chains share one sample of origin, sequenced in a study of identical twins. TCRdb passed the 5' RACE reads through MiXCR, listing each CDR3 protein once. The sample gives over 200,000 distinct CDR3 sequences, around a tenth of which show up once; 5% to 6% is in the top ten. Sequencing input: memory (CD45RO+) T cells sorted from blood. These TCRs come from a young woman in good health.

The CDR3, as DNA: TGTGCCAGCAGCTTGGGAGGAGCACAGGGAATTTACGAGCAGTACTTC. Protein sequence: CASSLGGAQGIYEQYF. V usage is TRBV5-6 and J usage is TRBJ2-7; a possible D gene is TRBD1 (6 bases). V was cut by 0 bases and J by 4 bases, with 17 bases left in between. This CDR3 has 16 amino acids. Germline V CDR1 and CDR2: SGHDT, YYEEEE.

This clonotype came up a few times. The J gene is TRBJ2-5, the V gene TRBV6-2 or TRBV6-3; D is undetermined. V gave up 2 bases and J gave up 5 bases, with 15 bases separating them. This CDR3 spans 15 amino acids. Germline-derived CDR1 and CDR2 are MNHEY and SVGEGT. Written as DNA, the CDR3 is TGTGCCAGCAGTTACGACGGAATCAGTCAGGAGACCCAGTACTTC. It codes for CASSYDGISQETQYF.

In this sample, this clonotype turned up many times. The rearrangement joins TRBV12-3 or TRBV12-4 to TRBJ1-1; D not certain. Trimming removed 10 bases from V and 1 base from J, with 16 bases in between. This CDR3 spans 14 amino acids. The CDR3: CAILLRAGNTEAFF. In DNA, the CDR3 is TGTGCCATCTTACTTCGGGCGGGGAACACTGAAGCTTTCTTT.

The rearrangement uses TRBV6-1 and TRBJ2-1, with 8 bases aligning to TRBD1. Germline CDR1 reads MNHNS; CDR2 reads SASEGT. The V and J ends lost 6 bases and 3 bases, in that order; junction bases with no gene match: 7. The CDR3 has 15 residues. The CDR3 loop is CASRPTGVGYNEQFF. The CDR3, as DNA: TGTGCCAGCAGGCCGACAGGGGTCGGCTACAATGAGCAGTTCTTC.

The CDR3 reads CASSREGLPYNEQFF. As DNA, the CDR3 is TGTGCCAGCAGTAGAGAGGGACTCCCATACAATGAGCAGTTCTTC. V is TRBV6-2 or TRBV6-3 and J is TRBJ2-1; possibly TRBD2 for D (6 bases). V was trimmed by 5 bases and J by 4 bases, leaving 15 bases between them. The germline gives CDR1 MNHEY, CDR2 SVGEGT. This CDR3 spans 15 amino acids.

Many counts were recorded for this clonotype. CDR3 residues: CSSKRSQETQYF. The CDR3, as DNA: TGCAGTTCGAAGCGGAGCCAAGAGACCCAGTACTTC. The chain uses TRBV20-1 and TRBJ2-5, with D possibly being TRBD2 (5 bases). This CDR3 has 12 residues. V dropped 8 bases and J dropped 1 base, with 11 bases sitting between them. Germline CDR1 and CDR2: DFQATT and SNEGSKA (reference sequence).

This clonotype came up many times. The V gene is TRBV6-4, the J gene TRBJ2-3; 9 bases are shared with TRBD2. The germline gives CDR1 MRHNA, CDR2 SNTAGT. The CDR3 loop spans 15 amino acids. J gave up 4 bases and V 0 bases, and 2 bases lay outside the gene matches. CDR3 nucleotide sequence: TGTGCCAGCAGTGACTCTGCTAGCGGGGCAGATACGCAGTATTTT. Its protein is CASSDSASGADTQYF.

The rearrangement uses TRBV6-1 and TRBJ2-7, with D perhaps matching TRBD1 (6 bases). The germline gives CDR1 MNHNS, CDR2 SASEGT. This CDR3 spans 14 amino acids. V lost 6 bases, J lost 3 bases, and 15 bases lay in between. The CDR3 protein is CASRDQTGDYEQYF. The CDR3 nucleotides read TGTGCCAGCAGGGATCAGACAGGCGACTACGAGCAGTACTTC.

The chain links TRBV7-3 to TRBJ2-1; D is undetermined. From germline, CDR1 is SGHTA and CDR2 FQGTGA. The CDR3 has 12 residues. Trimming left V 3 bases short and J 10 bases short, with 10 bases between. In DNA, the CDR3 is TGTGCCAGCAGCTTCAGGTTCGGGGAGCAGTTCTTC. Its translation: CASSFRFGEQFF. Using reference TRBV7-3 and TRBJ2-1 for the parts outside the CDR3, the full variable domain is GAGVSQTPSNKVTEKGKYVELRCDPISGHTALYWYRQSLGQGPEFLIYFQGTGAADDSGLPNDRFFAVRPEGSVSTLKIQRTERGDSAVYLCASSFRFGEQFFGPGTRLTVL.

V usage is TRBV5-1 and J usage is TRBJ2-7, with 9 bases that match TRBD2. The CDR3 covers 16 residues. Germline V gene data show CDR1 as SGHRS and CDR2 as YFSETQ. V shed 0 bases, J shed 1 base, and the junction held 5 bases outside the gene matches. The CDR3: CASSLGSSGVSYEQYF. Written as DNA, the CDR3 is TGCGCCAGCAGCTTGGGATCTAGCGGGGTTTCCTACGAGCAGTACTTC. Together with reference TRBV5-1 and TRBJ2-7, the CDR3 gives the full variable domain: KAGVTQTPRYLIKTRGQQVTLSCSPISGHRSVSWYQQTPGQGLQFLFEYFSETQRNKGNFPGRFSGRQFSNSRSEMNVSTLELGDSALYLCASSLGSSGVSYEQYFGPGTRLTVT.

The CDR3 reads CSARPSSGGIEEQFF. For the CDR3, the DNA is TGCAGTGCTAGACCATCTAGCGGGGGGATCGAGGAGCAGTTCTTC. The V gene is TRBV20-1, the J gene TRBJ2-1; 11 nucleotides align to TRBD2. The junction had 10 bases not matched to a gene; V was cut back by 2 bases and J by 10 bases. The CDR3 loop spans 15 amino acids. Germline lookup yields CDR1 DFQATT and CDR2 SNEGSKA (reference sequence).

This chain links TRBV20-1 with TRBJ1-4; D call uncertain. Germline CDR1 is DFQATT and CDR2 is SNEGSKA (reference sequence). CDR3 size: 12 residues. The germline V and J ends were trimmed by 2 bases and 8 bases, with 9 bases remaining between them. CDR3 nucleotide sequence: TGCAGTGCTAGAAGGGCTCACGAAAAACTGTTTTTT. Its protein product is CSARRAHEKLFF.

This clonotype was recorded at least ten times. The chain joins TRBV5-1 to TRBJ2-2; D is unresolved. The germline V gene encodes CDR1 SGHRS and CDR2 YFSETQ. Trimming removed 0 bases at V and 3 bases at J, with 0 bases between. This CDR3 has 12 amino acids. The CDR3 bases are TGCGCCAGCAGCTTGGACACCGGGGAGCTGTTTTTT. The encoded protein is CASSLDTGELFF.

This clonotype occurred many times. V and J are TRBV18 and TRBJ1-2; D is unclear. Germline V CDR1 and CDR2: KGHSH, LQKENI. The CDR3 is 14 amino acids. Trimming removed 3 bases from V and 5 bases from J, with 13 bases in between. The CDR3 is CASSPAGMEYGYTF. CDR3 bases: TGTGCCAGCTCACCGGCAGGCATGGAATATGGCTACACCTTC.

This clonotype was counted a few times. The chain joins TRBV5-6 to TRBJ2-7; tentatively, D is TRBD2 (5 bases). Germline V gene data show CDR1 as SGHDT and CDR2 as YYEEEE. The CDR3 totals 16 residues. Trimming cost V 4 bases and J 0 bases, with 17 bases left between them. The CDR3 spells CASSPRPGVSSYEQYF. In DNA form, the CDR3 reads TGTGCCAGCAGCCCCAGACCCGGGGTAAGCTCCTACGAGCAGTACTTC. Together with reference TRBV5-6 and TRBJ2-7, the CDR3 gives the full variable domain: DAGVTQSPTHLIKTRGQQVTLRCSPKSGHDTVSWYQQALGQGPQFIFQYYEEEERQRGNFPDRFSGHQFPNYSSELNVNALLLGDSALYLCASSPRPGVSSYEQYFGPGTRLTVT.

This clonotype was detected many times. The chain recombines TRBV25-1 with TRBJ2-5; maybe TRBD1 (6 bases). The germline gives CDR1 MGHDK, CDR2 SYGVNS. Trimming took 3 bases from V and 4 from J, leaving 18 bases between them. The CDR3 contains 16 residues. Here the CDR3 reads CASSDGFDRQGETQYF. CDR3 coding DNA: TGTGCCAGCAGTGACGGTTTTGACAGGCAGGGAGAGACCCAGTACTTC. The full variable domain, in which reference TRBV25-1 and TRBJ2-5 provide the parts outside the CDR3, is EADIYQTPRYLVIGTGKKITLECSQTMGHDKMYWYQQDPGMELHLIHYSYGVNSTEKGDLSSESTVSRIRTEHFPLTLESARPSHTSQYLCASSDGFDRQGETQYFGPGTRLLVL.

The chain combines TRBV7-3 with TRBJ1-2; perhaps TRBD1 as D (5 bases). CDR3 length: 15 residues. The germline V gene has CDR1 SGHTA and CDR2 FQGTGA. The V end was cut by 2 bases, the J end by 4 bases, with 14 bases between. Here the CDR3 DNA reads TGTGCCAGCAGCTTAGGGGCAGGACGTCTCTATGGCTACACCTTC. Its protein is CASSLGAGRLYGYTF.